Included here is one TCR beta chain sequence, with context. No antigen is known for it. The sample originates from a study of T cell responses to AZD1222 COVID-19 vaccine. Trimming removed 3 bases from V and 3 bases from J, with 7 bases in between. The CDR3 length is 14 residues. The germline V gene encodes CDR1 KGHDR and CDR2 SFDVKD. Assay used: immunoSEQ multiplex PCR; TCRdb lists only in-frame clones, some missing. This sample carries approximately 150,000 clones, about nine tenths of them seen once, and the ten largest clones take 1.5% to 2%. Overall study findings and caveats: The donor cohort was predominantly white British with a female majority, and clonal diversity may have been underestimated.

This sequence originates from an adult who received the AZD1222 COVID-19 vaccine. The V gene is TRBV24-1, the J gene TRBJ2-2; D unclear. Source: peripheral blood, taken 28 days after the second AZD1222 dose. The CDR3 protein is CATSDPGYTGELFF. The CDR3 bases are TGTGCCACCAGTGATCCCGGTTACACCGGGGAGCTGTTTTTT.